The text below deals with one T cell receptor (beta chain). This entry comes from a study of blood T cell repertoires in COVID-19. The CDR3 length is 13 residues. Germline CDR1 reads SGDLS; CDR2 reads YYNGEE. V lost 5 bases to trimming and J lost 5 bases, with 13 bases between them. The table came from immunoSEQ multiplex PCR; TCRdb's copy has only in-frame clones and leaves some out. The sample yields 150,000 to 200,000 clones, 82% seen once. The TCR was taken from a man aged 60 to 69 who had recovered from COVID-19. The rearrangement uses TRBV9 and TRBJ2-5; a weak D match, TRBD2 (6 bases). Sequenced input: PBMCs or T cells enriched from blood (not recorded which). CDR3 sequence: CASSSGGGETQYF. CDR3 bases: TGTGCCAGCAGTAGCGGCGGAGGGGAGACCCAGTACTTC.